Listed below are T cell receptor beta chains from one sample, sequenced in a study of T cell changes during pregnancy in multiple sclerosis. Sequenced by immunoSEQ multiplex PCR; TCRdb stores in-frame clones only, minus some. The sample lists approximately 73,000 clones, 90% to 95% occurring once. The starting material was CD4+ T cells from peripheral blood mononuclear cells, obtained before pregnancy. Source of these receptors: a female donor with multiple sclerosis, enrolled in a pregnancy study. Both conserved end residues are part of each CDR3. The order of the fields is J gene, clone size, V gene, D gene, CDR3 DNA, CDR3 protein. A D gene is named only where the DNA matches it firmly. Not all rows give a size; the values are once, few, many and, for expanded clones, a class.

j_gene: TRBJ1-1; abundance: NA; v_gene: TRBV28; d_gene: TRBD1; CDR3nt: TGTGCCAGCAGAAATTTAGGGACCGGGACAGTGCTTGAAGCTTTCTTT; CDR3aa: CASRNLGTGTVLEAFF
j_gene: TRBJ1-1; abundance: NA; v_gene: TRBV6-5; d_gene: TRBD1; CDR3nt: TGTGCCAGCAGTCGACAGGGTGAGATGAACACTGAAGCTTTCTTT; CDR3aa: CASSRQGEMNTEAFF
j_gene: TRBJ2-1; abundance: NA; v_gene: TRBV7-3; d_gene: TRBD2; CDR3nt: TGTGCCAGCAGCTTAATCAGTAGCGGGAGTTACAATGAGCAGTTCTTC; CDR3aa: CASSLISSGSYNEQFF
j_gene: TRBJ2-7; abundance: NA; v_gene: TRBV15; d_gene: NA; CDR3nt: TGTGCCACCAGCAGAGGGTCAGGATACGAGCAGTACTTC; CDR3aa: CATSRGSGYEQYF
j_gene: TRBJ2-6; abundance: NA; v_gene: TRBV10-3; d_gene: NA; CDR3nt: TGTGCCATCAGTGAGTCGACTCTTAGGGCCAACGTCCTGACTTTC; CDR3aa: CAISESTLRANVLTF
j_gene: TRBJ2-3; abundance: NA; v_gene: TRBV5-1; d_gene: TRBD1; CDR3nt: TGCGCCAGCAGCAGGGACAGCCTCGGGGATACGCAGTATTTT; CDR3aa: CASSRDSLGDTQYF
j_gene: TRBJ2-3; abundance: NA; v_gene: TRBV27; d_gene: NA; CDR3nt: TGTGCCAGCAGTTTATACGGCCTGACTAGTGCGGGTACAGATACGCAGTATTTT; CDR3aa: CASSLYGLTSAGTDTQYF
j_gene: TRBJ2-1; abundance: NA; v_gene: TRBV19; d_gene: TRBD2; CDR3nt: TGTGCCAGTAGTATTGGACTAGCGGCGGGGAAGTTCTTC; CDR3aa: CASSIGLAAGKFF
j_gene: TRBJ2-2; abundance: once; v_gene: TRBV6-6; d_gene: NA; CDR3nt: TGTGCCAGCAGTTACCGCGGGACAGCCGGGGAGCTGTTTTTT; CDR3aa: CASSYRGTAGELFF
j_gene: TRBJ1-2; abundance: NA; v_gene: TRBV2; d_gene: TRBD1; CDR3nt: TGTGCCAGCAGTGAACCGACAGGGGAGGTGAGCTATGGCTACACCTTC; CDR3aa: CASSEPTGEVSYGYTF
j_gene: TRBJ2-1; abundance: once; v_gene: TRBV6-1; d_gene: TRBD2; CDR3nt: TGTGCCAGCAGTGTCGGGGCTAGCGGGAGAACGTATGAGCAGTTCTTC; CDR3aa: CASSVGASGRTYEQFF
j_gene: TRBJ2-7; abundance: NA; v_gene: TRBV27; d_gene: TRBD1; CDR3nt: TGTGCCAGCAGTTCACGACAGGGGGCAGGGTACGAGCAGTACTTC; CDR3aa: CASSSRQGAGYEQYF